The 13 T cell receptor beta chains presented below share a single source sample, sequenced in a study of blood T cell repertoires in COVID-19 (dated by TCRdb to about 2020). Receptors were amplified or captured by the immunoSEQ multiplex PCR assay. Held by TCRdb, this immuneACCESS table contains in-frame sequences only and omits some clones. Under half of the omission traces to an unresolved V gene where checked; the cause of the rest is unknown. Here the sample has around 150,000 clones; over 80% occur a single time. The ten largest clonotypes hold roughly 4.5% of the sample. Material: peripheral blood. The origin of the receptors is a woman aged 45 to 65 with acute or convalescent COVID-19.

The rearrangement links TRBV5-1 to TRBJ1-2, with 7 bases that match TRBD1. Losses at the gene ends were 4 bases for V and 8 bases for J; bases not matched to a gene: 17. There are 16 residues in the CDR3. Looked up from germline, CDR1 is SGHRS and CDR2 is YFSETQ. CDR3 coding DNA: TGCGCCAGCAGCCCCCCCCAGGGGGAAAACGCGGGGGGCTACACCTTC. This gives the protein CASSPPQGENAGGYTF.

V gene TRBV6-5 combines with J gene TRBJ2-2; 9 bases agree with TRBD1. J was trimmed by 5 bases and V by 3 bases; bases with no gene match: 4. The length of the CDR3 is 15 residues. CDR1 is MNHEY, CDR2 SVGAGI, per germline. CDR3 amino acids: CASSYWTGATGELFF. The CDR3 coding sequence is TGTGCCAGCAGTTATTGGACAGGGGCGACCGGGGAGCTGTTTTTT.

This chain connects TRBV2 to TRBJ2-5, with TRBD2 identical over 10 bases. The CDR3 is 17 residues long. CDR1 and CDR2 (germline): SNHLY, FYNNEI. Trimming at V came to 3 bases and at J to 1 base, leaving 8 bases not matched to a gene. The CDR3: CASSDTYRLAGQETQYF. CDR3 nucleotides: TGTGCCAGCAGTGACACCTACCGACTAGCGGGCCAAGAGACCCAGTACTTC. The whole variable domain, filled in from reference TRBV2 and TRBJ2-5, reads EPEVTQTPSHQVTQMGQEVILRCVPISNHLYFYWYRQILGQKVEFLVSFYNNEISEKSEIFDDQFSVERPDGSNFTLKIRSTKLEDSAMYFCASSDTYRLAGQETQYFGPGTRLLVL.

In DNA, the CDR3 is TGCGCCAGCAATACGGTGGGGGGAGATACGCAGTATTTT. Translated: CASNTVGGDTQYF. The genes are TRBV4-1 and TRBJ2-3, with a weak D call TRBD2 (6 bases). Per the germline V gene, CDR1 is MGHRA and CDR2 is YSYEKL. The CDR3 covers 13 residues. V was clipped by 7 bases and J by 5 bases, with 13 bases between them.

This sequence joins TRBV18 and TRBJ2-1; 11 bases are a match to TRBD2. Looked up from germline, CDR1 is KGHSH and CDR2 is LQKENI. This CDR3 has 15 residues. With V trimmed by 1 base and J by 9 bases, 5 bases remained unmatched. The CDR3 DNA follows: TGTGCCAGCTCACCACTAGCGGGGGGGCTCGGTGAGCAGTTCTTC. This encodes CASSPLAGGLGEQFF.

The chain employs TRBV12-3 or TRBV12-4 and TRBJ2-3; D unresolved. The V and J ends lost 6 bases and 0 bases respectively, with 7 bases between them. The length of the CDR3 is 13 residues. In nucleotides, the CDR3 is TGTGCCAGCAGGATCACTAGCACAGATACGCAGTATTTT. Amino acids: CASRITSTDTQYF.

J is TRBJ2-7 and V is TRBV9; 16 bases align to TRBD2. Germline V gene sequence: CDR1 SGDLS, CDR2 YYNGEE. The CDR3 has 16 residues. J gave up 5 bases and V 3 bases, and 5 bases lay outside the gene matches. CDR3 loop: CASSGGTSGGENEQYF. The CDR3 coding sequence is TGTGCCAGCAGCGGAGGGACTAGCGGGGGGGAGAACGAGCAGTACTTC.

The rearrangement links TRBV5-6 to TRBJ2-3; 9 positions agree with TRBD2. V was pared by 2 bases and J by 1 base, with 11 bases of the junction left unmatched. Germline V CDR1 and CDR2: SGHDT, YYEEEE. The CDR3 spans 18 residues. CDR3 bases: TGTGCCAGCAGCTTAAAAGCGGGAGGTGATTGGGGCACAGATACGCAGTATTTT. It is translated as CASSLKAGGDWGTDTQYF.

The chain carries TRBV3-1 (or the pseudogene TRBV3-2) and TRBJ1-3; perhaps TRBD1 as D (5 bases). There are 15 residues in the CDR3. The germline gives CDR1 LGHDT, CDR2 YNNKEL (reference sequence). V was pared by 6 bases and J by 3 bases, with 15 bases between. The CDR3 here is CASSWARRGGNTIYF. The CDR3 DNA is TGTGCCAGCAGTTGGGCCCGGAGGGGTGGAAACACCATATATTTT.

The chain joins TRBV3-1 (or the pseudogene TRBV3-2) to TRBJ1-1, with D perhaps matching TRBD1 (5 bases). From germline, CDR1 is LGHDT and CDR2 YNNKEL (reference sequence). The CDR3 totals 15 residues. V lost 4 bases and J lost 1, with 13 bases in between. DNA of the CDR3: TGTGCCAGCAGCCCTGACGGACACCAGAACACTGAAGCTTTCTTT. It encodes CASSPDGHQNTEAFF.

The gene calls are TRBV9 and TRBJ2-7, with 10 bases aligning to TRBD2. Unmatched junction bases numbered 2, after V lost 1 base and J lost 4 bases. The CDR3 runs to 14 residues. Germline assignment: CDR1 SGDLS and CDR2 YYNGEE. The CDR3 nucleotides are TGTGCCAGCAGCGTACTAGCGGGAGAGTACGAGCAGTACTTC. Amino acids: CASSVLAGEYEQYF. The whole variable domain, remainder taken from reference TRBV9 and TRBJ2-7, is DSGVTQTPKHLITATGQRVTLRCSPRSGDLSVYWYQQSLDQGLQFLIQYYNGEERAKGNILERFSAQQFPDLHSELNLSSLELGDSALYFCASSVLAGEYEQYFGPGTRLTVT.

CDR3 sequence (DNA): TGTGCCAGCAGCTCGGGACAGGGCCATGAAAAACTGTTTTTT. This gives the protein CASSSGQGHEKLFF. This chain joins TRBV11-2 and TRBJ1-4; 9 positions match TRBD1. The CDR3 runs 14 residues. V gave up 4 bases and J gave up 6 bases; unmatched junction bases: 3. The V gene's germline CDR1 is SGHAT and CDR2 FQNNGV.

For the CDR3, the DNA is TGTGCCAGCAGGCAAACTAGCTCCTATAATTCACCCCTCCACTTT. Amino acids: CASRQTSSYNSPLHF. The V gene is TRBV27, the J gene TRBJ1-6; unclear D gene. V was shortened by 6 bases and J by 0 bases, with 9 bases between the two germline ends. This CDR3 has 15 residues. CDR1 is MNHEY and CDR2 is SMNVEV in the germline V gene (reference sequence).